The next 20 T cell receptor beta chains were all read from a single sample in a study of blood T cell repertoires in COVID-19. Produced via immunoSEQ multiplex PCR; TCRdb's table is partial and in-frame only. The sample shows around 76,000 clones, more than 60% of them seen only once. The material sequenced was peripheral blood. These TCRs come from a woman of 80 years or more with active or convalescent COVID-19.

The chain employs TRBV12-5 and TRBJ2-1, with TRBD1 matching 7 bases. Germline V lookup: CDR1 LGHNT, CDR2 FRNRAP. The CDR3 totals 17 residues. With 0 bases clipped from V and 14 bases from J, the junction kept 19 bases outside the gene matches. CDR3 bases: TGTGCTAGTGGTTTGGTACCGACCCGAGACAGGGTAAGATATGAGTTCTTC. It is translated as CASGLVPTRDRVRYEFF.

The chain uses TRBV10-3 and TRBJ1-5; D gene uncertain. CDR3 length: 12 residues. The germline CDR1 and CDR2 sequences are ENHRY and SYGVKD. V lost 3 bases, J lost 5 bases, and 5 bases lay in between. In DNA, the CDR3 is TGTGCCATCAGTGACCCAGATCAGCCCCAGCATTTT. Translated: CAISDPDQPQHF.

V is TRBV29-1 and J is TRBJ1-5; D not resolved. Deletions cut 4 bases from V and 3 bases from J, with 13 bases between. Germline V CDR1 and CDR2: SQVTM, ANQGSEA. The CDR3 consists of 14 residues. CDR3 nucleotide sequence: TGCAGCGTTGCCGAGGGTGGGGTCAATCAGCCCCAGCATTTT. It is translated as CSVAEGGVNQPQHF.

The chain couples TRBV4-1 to TRBJ1-5; D is uncertain. The germline CDR1 and CDR2 sequences are MGHRA and YSYEKL. V was trimmed by 0 bases and J by 2 bases, leaving 11 bases between them. The CDR3 length is 16 residues. CDR3 in amino acids: CASSQESGRGNQPQHF. The DNA of the CDR3 is TGCGCCAGCAGCCAAGAATCCGGGAGGGGCAATCAGCCCCAGCATTTT.

The chain employs TRBV9 and TRBJ1-5, with TRBD1 identical over 8 bases. There are 14 residues in the CDR3. Germline CDR1 reads SGDLS; CDR2 reads YYNGEE. V lost 4 bases to trimming and J lost 7 bases; unmatched junction nucleotides: 7. The CDR3 sequence: CASSPETGAQPQHF. CDR3 DNA: TGTGCCAGCAGCCCCGAGACAGGGGCCCAGCCCCAGCATTTT.

This chain uses TRBV19 with TRBJ1-5; 12 nucleotides line up with TRBD1. The V gene's germline CDR1 is LNHDA and CDR2 SQIVND (reference sequence). V trimming: 2 bases; J trimming: 6 bases; junction bases outside the gene matches: 14. The CDR3 is made up of 19 amino acids. The CDR3 region is CASSIRGSPGQGAGQPQHF. In DNA form, the CDR3 reads TGTGCCAGTAGTATAAGGGGATCCCCGGGACAGGGGGCGGGTCAGCCCCAGCATTTT.

The genes are TRBV7-9 and TRBJ2-7, with a possible D match to TRBD2 (6 bases). The CDR3 runs to 15 residues. Between the trimmed V and J ends, which lost 1 base and 0 bases, there was a span of 10 bases. CDR1 is SEHNR, CDR2 FQNEAQ, per germline (reference sequence). The CDR3 spells CASSLGRGNSYEQYF. The DNA for the CDR3 is TGTGCCAGCAGCTTAGGCCGGGGGAACTCCTACGAGCAGTACTTC.

In nucleotides, the CDR3 is TGTGCCAGCAGCTTAGCAGGGACAGATCAGCCCCAGCATTTT. Its translation is CASSLAGTDQPQHF. This chain links TRBV7-6 with TRBJ1-5, with 7 bases aligning to TRBD1. Germline V gene data show CDR1 as SGHVS and CDR2 as FNYEAQ. CDR3 size: 14 residues. The V gene end was trimmed by 0 bases and the J gene end by 5 bases; junction bases not matched to a gene: 1.

The V call is TRBV4-3, the J call TRBJ2-5; TRBD2 agrees at 9 bases. Germline-derived CDR1 and CDR2 are LGHNA and YSLEER. The CDR3 consists of 15 residues. Trimming cost V 2 bases and J 5 bases; bases outside gene matches: 6. Written as DNA, the CDR3 is TGCGCCAGCAGCCAAAATCCCACTAGCGGGGAGACCCAGTACTTC. Its protein is CASSQNPTSGETQYF.

The chain carries TRBV18 and TRBJ1-1; 8 nucleotides match TRBD1. CDR3 length: 15 residues. Germline V CDR1 and CDR2: KGHSH, LQKENI. The junction had 4 bases not matched to a gene; V was cut back by 3 bases and J by 1 base. The CDR3 DNA sequence: TGTGCCAGCTCACCCCGGACAGGGCGGAACACTGAAGCTTTCTTT. The encoded protein is CASSPRTGRNTEAFF.

V usage is TRBV19 and J usage is TRBJ1-1, with D maybe TRBD1 (5 bases). Germline lookup yields CDR1 LNHDA and CDR2 SQIVND (reference sequence). This CDR3 region has 15 residues. Deletions cut 1 base from V and 4 bases from J, with 13 bases between. CDR3 residues: CASSIGENGATEAFF. In DNA form, the CDR3 reads TGTGCCAGTAGTATAGGGGAAAATGGGGCCACTGAAGCTTTCTTT.

The chain links TRBV6-2 or TRBV6-3 to TRBJ2-3; the D is unclear. V was clipped by 0 bases and J by 7 bases, with 14 bases between them. The germline V gene encodes CDR1 MNHEY and CDR2 SVGEGT. This CDR3 comprises 15 residues. The CDR3 is CASSYSPGSMYTQYF. The CDR3 DNA reads TGTGCCAGCAGTTACTCGCCCGGTTCTATGTATACGCAGTATTTT.

The gene calls are TRBV5-4 and TRBJ2-1; maybe TRBD2 (6 bases). Trimming left V 1 base short and J 9 bases short, with 8 bases between. Germline CDR1 and CDR2: SGHNT and YYREEE (reference sequence). The CDR3 is 12 amino acids. CDR3 nucleotide sequence: TGTGCCAGCAGCTTGAGGGGAGGTGAGCAGTTCTTC. It translates to CASSLRGGEQFF.

This clone was detected a few times. V and J are TRBV10-1 and TRBJ2-5; 7 bases are shared with TRBD1. The CDR3 is made up of 15 amino acids. Trimming at V came to 4 bases and at J to 5 bases, leaving 10 bases not matched to a gene. CDR1 is WNHNN, CDR2 SYGVQD, per germline (reference sequence). The CDR3 DNA sequence: TGCGCCAGCAGTGGAGGGGGACAGCCTGACGAGACCCAGTACTTC. Residues: CASSGGGQPDETQYF.

The chain combines TRBV28 with TRBJ1-6, with D uncertain. The V end lost 7 bases, the J end lost 11 bases, and 18 bases lay between the germline ends. Germline CDR1 is MDHEN and CDR2 is SYDVKM. The CDR3 covers 14 residues. The CDR3: CASTPPGSPAPLHF. The CDR3 nucleotides read TGTGCCAGCACCCCCCCGGGTAGTCCCGCACCCCTCCACTTT.

V gene TRBV12-3 or TRBV12-4 combines with J gene TRBJ1-1; 7 bases map to TRBD1. This CDR3 is 13 amino acids long. J was trimmed by 8 bases and V by 7 bases; bases with no gene match: 10. The CDR3 DNA reads as TGTGCCAGCACCCTCAACGACAGGGCGGAAGCTTTCTTT. Translation gives CASTLNDRAEAFF.

The rearrangement uses TRBV9 and TRBJ2-7, with TRBD1 matching 9 bases. This CDR3 is built from 15 residues. Germline assignment: CDR1 SGDLS and CDR2 YYNGEE. V lost 3 bases, J lost 5 bases, and 9 bases stayed unmatched. For the CDR3, the DNA is TGTGCCAGCAGCGCGTCCGGGACAGGGAATGACGAGCAGTACTTC. Translation: CASSASGTGNDEQYF.

This chain connects TRBV18 to TRBJ2-7; 8 nucleotides agree with TRBD1. Germline CDR1 and CDR2: KGHSH and LQKENI. The trim removed 3 bases at V and 2 bases at J, leaving 3 bases unmatched. CDR3 size: 14 residues. CDR3 coding DNA: TGTGCCAGCTCACCGGACAGGGAGACCTACGAGCAGTACTTC. It yields the protein CASSPDRETYEQYF.

This clone was detected only once. CDR3 sequence reads: CASGFPSAGGRDTQYF. CDR3 DNA sequence: TGTGCTAGTGGTTTCCCCTCGGCGGGGGGGAGGGATACGCAGTATTTT. The gene calls are TRBV12-5 and TRBJ2-3; 9 bases fit TRBD2. V trimming: 3 bases; J trimming: 6 bases; junction bases outside the gene matches: 10. The germline V gene has CDR1 LGHNT and CDR2 FRNRAP. The CDR3 loop spans 16 amino acids.

The rearrangement joins TRBV12-3 or TRBV12-4 to TRBJ1-2; a possible D gene is TRBD1 (6 bases). The CDR3 is 13 residues long. Deletions cut 7 bases from V and 6 bases from J, with 15 bases between. This chain's CDR3 is CASKKGTMHGYTF. CDR3 coding DNA: TGTGCCAGCAAAAAAGGGACAATGCATGGCTACACCTTC.